This TCR beta chain is drawn from a study of T cell responses to AZD1222 COVID-19 vaccine. Findings of the study overall: Females made up more of the donors, who were largely white British, and clonal diversity may have come out too low.

On this clone: Its antigen remains unknown.

V was pared by 9 bases and J by 5 bases, with 1 base of the junction left unmatched. Germline V gives CDR1 SGHDT, CDR2 YYEEEE. The length of the CDR3 is 13 residues. Assay: immunoSEQ multiplex PCR; the TCRdb copy retains only in-frame clones and omits some. The data hold about 140,000 clones, with roughly nine tenths observed a single time. The sequencing here drew on peripheral blood, taken 28 days after the second dose of the MenACWY control vaccine. The rearrangement uses TRBV5-6 and TRBJ2-3; TRBD2 matches 15 bases. This TCR was recovered from an adult who received the MenACWY meningococcal vaccine as a control. CDR3 in amino acids: CAMGLAGGDTQYF. The CDR3, as DNA: TGTGCCATGGGACTAGCGGGGGGAGATACGCAGTATTTT. Looking up the rest from reference TRBV5-6 and TRBJ2-3 gives the full variable domain: DAGVTQSPTHLIKTRGQQVTLRCSPKSGHDTVSWYQQALGQGPQFIFQYYEEEERQRGNFPDRFSGHQFPNYSSELNVNALLLGDSALYLCAMGLAGGDTQYFGPGTRLTVL.